This T cell receptor beta chain was profiled in a study of T cells after yellow fever vaccination. Germline V gives CDR1 MNHNS, CDR2 SASEGT. The CDR3 has 14 amino acids. The germline V and J ends were trimmed by 7 bases and 3 bases, with 15 bases remaining between them. In TCRdb, the 5' RACE reads were re-called with MiXCR into one record per CDR3 protein. The table lists approximately 600,000 distinct CDR3 sequences, approximately 13% of them singletons, with around 14% in the top ten. V gene TRBV6-1 combines with J gene TRBJ1-1, with D tentatively TRBD1 (6 bases). The clonotype originates from a man aged 30 to 39 who received the YFV17D yellow fever vaccine. This sample comprised PBMCs, obtained on the day of the yellow fever booster vaccination. The DNA of the CDR3 is TGTGCCAGCACTAGGGGGACAAAGGACACTGAAGCTTTCTTT. It encodes CASTRGTKDTEAFF.